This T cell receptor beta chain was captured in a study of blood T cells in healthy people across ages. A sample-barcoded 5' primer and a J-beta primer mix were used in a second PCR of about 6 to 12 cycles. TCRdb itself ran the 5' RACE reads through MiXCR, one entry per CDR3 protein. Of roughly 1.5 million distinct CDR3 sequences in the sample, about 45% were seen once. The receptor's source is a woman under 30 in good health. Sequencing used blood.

The CDR3 spells CASSLYGRKGNEQYF. In DNA, the CDR3 is TGTGCCAGCAGCTTATACGGACGGAAGGGCAATGAGCAGTACTTC. This chain links TRBV11-3 with TRBJ2-5; D is ambiguous. This CDR3 spans 15 amino acids. Germline V gene sequence: CDR1 SGHNT, CDR2 YENEEA. The V end lost 2 bases, the J end lost 11 bases, and 21 bases lay between the germline ends.